This T cell receptor (beta chain) originates from a study of blood T cell repertoires in COVID-19. Study details: The samples span acute and convalescent COVID-19 from the United States, Italy and Spain. PBMCs, B-cell-depleted T cells, or T cells were the source of the cDNA or gDNA that made up the material.

How the authors handled the data: It was from reference gene primer amplification that nucleated cell counts were estimated. Assay used: immunoSEQ multiplex PCR; TCRdb lists only in-frame clones, some missing. V and J calls and clone size come straight from that table; D and trimming were deduced from the DNA. The sample contains roughly 95,000 clones, around nine tenths of which appear only once. The length of the CDR3 is 15 residues. The V gene's germline CDR1 is LNHDA and CDR2 SQIVND (reference sequence). The V and J ends lost 3 bases and 2 bases respectively, with 13 bases between them. The sample consisted of peripheral blood. V is TRBV19 and J is TRBJ1-2; D possibly corresponds to TRBD1 (5 bases). The clonotype originates from a woman in her forties or fifties in a cohort sampled during active COVID-19. CDR3 nucleotide sequence: TGTGCCAGTAGTATGGGGGGGATTGCCAACTATGGCTACACCTTC. Amino acid sequence: CASSMGGIANYGYTF.